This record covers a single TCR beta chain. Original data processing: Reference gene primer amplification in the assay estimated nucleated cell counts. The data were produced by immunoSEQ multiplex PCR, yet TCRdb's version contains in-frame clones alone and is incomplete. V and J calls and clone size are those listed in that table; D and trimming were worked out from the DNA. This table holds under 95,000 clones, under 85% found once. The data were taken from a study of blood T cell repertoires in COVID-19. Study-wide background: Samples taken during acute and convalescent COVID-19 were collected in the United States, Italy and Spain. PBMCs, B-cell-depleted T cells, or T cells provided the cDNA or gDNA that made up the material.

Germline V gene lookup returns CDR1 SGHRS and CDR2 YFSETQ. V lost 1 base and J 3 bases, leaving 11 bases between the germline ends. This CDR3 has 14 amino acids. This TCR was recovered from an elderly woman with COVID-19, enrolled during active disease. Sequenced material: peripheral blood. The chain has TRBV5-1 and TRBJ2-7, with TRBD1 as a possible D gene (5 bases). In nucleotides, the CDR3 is TGCGCCAGCAGCTTGCAGGGCTTAGTCTACGAGCAGTACTTC. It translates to CASSLQGLVYEQYF.